The 17 T cell receptor beta chains below were found in one sample sequenced in a study of CXCR3-negative and CXCR3-positive naive CD8 T cells. The authors made the TRB cDNA libraries by 5' RACE using UMI labels. TCRdb re-called the 5' RACE reads and gives one entry per CDR3 protein, without DNA. The listing records 45,000 to 65,000 distinct CDR3 sequences. The sequencing sample was made of naive CXCR3- CD8+ T cells from blood. Subset reported: CD45RO-CCR7+CD27+CD95- naive CD8+ T cells lacking CXCR3 (TNR3-). These receptors were taken from a human donor in good health. Some clones in this sample may be carry-over from other donors' samples.

The chain joins TRBV6-2 or TRBV6-3 to TRBJ2-6. Germline V CDR1 and CDR2: MNHEY, SVGEGT. This CDR3 region has 15 residues. CDR3 region: CASSLQGSGANVLTF.

This chain connects TRBV29-1 to TRBJ2-3; there is no DNA to check the TCRdb D call of TRBD1. CDR1 is SQVTM and CDR2 is ANQGSEA in the germline V gene. CDR3 length equals 16 residues. CDR3 amino acids: CSVDADRGPSTDTQYF.

The chain couples TRBV12-3 or TRBV12-4 to TRBJ2-7; TCRdb designates TRBD2, a call that cannot be tested without DNA. The CDR3 is 14 amino acids. The chain's CDR3 is CASSLDPSPFEQYF.

The V and J genes are TRBV6-5 and TRBJ2-3; there is no DNA to check the TCRdb D call of TRBD1. The CDR3 loop spans 13 amino acids. Germline V gene lookup returns CDR1 MNHEY and CDR2 SVGAGI. CDR3 amino acids: CASRPQGTDTQYF.

The V gene is TRBV6-5, the J gene TRBJ2-5; the D gene TCRdb calls, TRBD2, cannot be checked with no DNA. Looked up from germline, CDR1 is MNHEY and CDR2 is SVGAGI. There are 14 residues in the CDR3. CDR3 sequence: CASSLLAGEETQYF.

The V call is TRBV12-3 or TRBV12-4, the J call TRBJ2-1; TCRdb designates TRBD1, a call that cannot be tested without DNA. There are 12 residues in the CDR3. The CDR3 sequence: CASSQKGNEQFF.

The chain links TRBV7-6 to TRBJ2-2; without DNA, the TCRdb call of TRBD1 cannot be checked. The length of the CDR3 is 18 residues. CDR1 and CDR2 (germline): SGHVS, FNYEAQ. The CDR3 is CASSREPPGQGYTGELFF. Variable domain in full (rest from reference TRBV7-6 and TRBJ2-2): GAGVSQSPRYKVTKRGQDVALRCDPISGHVSLYWYRQALGQGPEFLTYFNYEAQQDKSGLPNDRFSAERPEGSISTLTIQRTEQRDSAMYRCASSREPPGQGYTGELFFGEGSRLTVL.

The J gene is TRBJ2-1, the V gene TRBV28; TCRdb's D call of TRBD2 is untestable without DNA. The CDR3 consists of 16 residues. CDR1 MDHEN and CDR2 SYDVKM come from the germline V gene. CDR3 sequence: CASDPRERTGYNEQFF. Variable domain in full (rest from reference TRBV28 and TRBJ2-1): DVKVTQSSRYLVKRTGEKVFLECVQDMDHENMFWYRQDPGLGLRLIYFSYDVKMKEKGDIPEGYSVSREKKERFSLILESASTNQTSMYLCASDPRERTGYNEQFFGPGTRLTVL.

The chain uses TRBV29-1 and TRBJ2-7; TCRdb's D call of TRBD1 is untestable without DNA. The CDR3 totals 13 residues. Germline CDR1 SQVTM, CDR2 ANQGSEA. The CDR3 region is CSVEEPGVYEQYF.

The chain employs TRBV5-1 and TRBJ2-5; TCRdb selects TRBD2, and the lack of DNA leaves this call unchecked. The CDR3 is made up of 15 amino acids. The germline V gene has CDR1 SGHRS and CDR2 YFSETQ. This chain's CDR3 is CASSLGERYQETQYF. The full variable domain, completed using reference TRBV5-1 and TRBJ2-5, is KAGVTQTPRYLIKTRGQQVTLSCSPISGHRSVSWYQQTPGQGLQFLFEYFSETQRNKGNFPGRFSGRQFSNSRSEMNVSTLELGDSALYLCASSLGERYQETQYFGPGTRLLVL.

This sequence joins TRBV29-1 and TRBJ2-3; as DNA is missing, the TRBD1 call by TCRdb cannot be tested. This CDR3 is 15 amino acids long. Germline V gives CDR1 SQVTM, CDR2 ANQGSEA. This chain's CDR3 is CSVELGQGSTDTQYF.

The chain employs TRBV13 and TRBJ1-4; absent DNA, TCRdb's TRBD1 call cannot be checked. CDR3 length: 15 residues. The germline V gene has CDR1 PRHDT and CDR2 FYEKMQ (reference sequence). CDR3 protein: CARSPGGATNEKLFF.

The chain carries TRBV27 and TRBJ2-1. The germline CDR1 and CDR2 sequences are MNHEY and SMNVEV (reference sequence). The CDR3 length is 13 residues. CDR3 region: CASTSTVYNEQFF.

The rearrangement uses TRBV28 and TRBJ1-2; the D call of TRBD1 rests on TCRdb alone, since no DNA is present to check it. The CDR3 extends over 15 amino acids. Germline CDR1 reads MDHEN; CDR2 reads SYDVKM. CDR3 sequence reads: CASSSSQGTHYGYTF.

The rearrangement joins TRBV2 to TRBJ2-2; absent DNA, TCRdb's TRBD2 call cannot be checked. The CDR3 has 16 amino acids. Germline assignment: CDR1 SNHLY and CDR2 FYNNEI. The chain's CDR3 is CASTASLAHYTGELFF.

The rearrangement links TRBV29-1 to TRBJ2-1; lacking DNA, the TRBD2 call made by TCRdb goes unchecked. Germline V gives CDR1 SQVTM, CDR2 ANQGSEA. The CDR3 runs 14 residues. This CDR3 is CSVEGTITYNEQFF.

This chain uses TRBV30 with TRBJ2-1. The CDR3 contains 13 residues. CDR1 is GTSNPN and CDR2 is SVGIG in the germline V gene (reference sequence). The CDR3 is CAWSGDPYNEQFF. Together with reference TRBV30 and TRBJ2-1, the CDR3 gives the full variable domain: SQTIHQWPATLVQPVGSPLSLECTVEGTSNPNLYWYRQAAGRGLQLLFYSVGIGQISSEVPQNLSASRPQDRQFILSSKKLLLSDSGFYLCAWSGDPYNEQFFGPGTRLTVL.